Below are 5 T cell receptor beta chains sequenced from a single sample in a study of identical twins (dated by TCRdb to 2015 to 2016). The method was 5' RACE. The sample was run on an Illumina HiSeq 2000. TCRdb reprocessed the public reads (quality trimming at Q25 with fastp, clone calling with MiXCR) and kept in-frame beta chains. Every entry covers one CDR3 protein and lists the most common genes and DNA from its rows. The sample table contains about 690,000 distinct CDR3 sequences; only one count was recorded for 21% of them. About 4.5% of the sample comes from the top ten. A further study also used this sample, focusing on T cells expressing NK-cell markers.

The sample consisted of PBMCs. All receptors come from a young woman in good health.

The V and J genes are TRBV20-1 and TRBJ2-3, with a tentative D call TRBD1 (5 bases). The CDR3 contains 13 residues. The germline CDR1 and CDR2 sequences are DFQATT and SNEGSKA (reference sequence). Trimming stripped 6 bases from V and 6 bases from J, with 16 bases between. For the CDR3, the DNA is TGCAGTGCCCCGCGCCCAGGGTGGGATACGCAGTATTTT. This gives the protein CSAPRPGWDTQYF.

This clonotype has a handful of counts. The chain is built from TRBV7-2 and TRBJ2-5; TRBD2 agrees at 7 bases. Germline V gene lookup returns CDR1 SGHTA and CDR2 FQGNSA. The CDR3 has 15 amino acids. V lost 5 bases, J lost 4 bases, and 10 bases stayed unmatched. Here the CDR3 DNA reads TGTGCCAGCAGCCGTACTAGCGTTGGTCTAGAGACCCAGTACTTC. Residues: CASSRTSVGLETQYF.

The J gene is TRBJ1-1, the V gene TRBV5-1; TRBD1 agrees at 7 bases. J gave up 3 bases and V 4 bases, and 9 bases lay outside the gene matches. Germline V gene data show CDR1 as SGHRS and CDR2 as YFSETQ. The CDR3 is 15 residues long. The CDR3 protein is CASSQGTVVHTEAFF. CDR3 sequence (DNA): TGCGCCAGCAGCCAAGGGACAGTGGTGCACACTGAAGCTTTCTTT.

The chain carries TRBV12-3 or TRBV12-4 and TRBJ1-2, with 7 nucleotides matching TRBD1. The CDR3 consists of 14 residues. Trimming removed 1 base from V and 4 bases from J; junction bases left unmatched: 3. In nucleotides, the CDR3 is TGTGCCAGCAGTTTAGTCGCAGGGGGCTATGGCTACACCTTC. This sequence encodes CASSLVAGGYGYTF.

This clonotype was observed a few times. The chain joins TRBV20-1 to TRBJ2-7; 10 positions agree with TRBD1. The CDR3 runs to 14 residues. Germline V CDR1 and CDR2: DFQATT, SNEGSKA (reference sequence). The V gene end was trimmed by 0 bases and the J gene end by 5 bases; junction bases not matched to a gene: 4. The CDR3 DNA reads as TGCAGTGCTAGAGAGACAGGGGGCATGGACGAGCAGTACTTC. It specifies CSARETGGMDEQYF.